This T cell receptor beta chain was observed in a study of beta chain features in type 1 diabetes. Staining for CD45RO/CCR7/CD25/CD127/CD95/CD27 allowed sorting of CD4+ naive, central memory, regulatory and stem cell-like memory cells. Purities in excess of 95% were seen in all sorted populations. Notes on the study in general: TCRB CDR3 length was moderately but significantly reduced in all four CD4+ subsets of Type 1 diabetes patients. A potential influence of HLA type upon TCRB rearrangement remained unresolved herein.

In the case of this clone: Its antigen is undetermined.

The study reverse transcribed the entire isolated RNA, so it sequenced expressed TCRB transcripts. Produced via immunoSEQ multiplex PCR; TCRdb's table is partial and in-frame only. The sample shows 150,000 to 190,000 clones, around 8.5% of them seen only once. The sequencing sample was made of central memory CD4+ T cells from blood. This clonotype originated in a man aged 18 to 29 in good health.

CDR3 DNA: TGTGCCAGCAGCTTTACAGGGAGCTCCTATAATTCACCCCTCCACTTT. Residues: CASSFTGSSYNSPLHF. This chain joins TRBV5-6 and TRBJ1-6; D possibly corresponds to TRBD1 (6 bases). V was pared by 2 bases and J by 0 bases, with 9 bases between. CDR1 and CDR2 from the germline V gene are SGHDT and YYEEEE. The CDR3 totals 16 residues. Drawing the rest from reference TRBV5-6 and TRBJ1-6, the complete variable domain is DAGVTQSPTHLIKTRGQQVTLRCSPKSGHDTVSWYQQALGQGPQFIFQYYEEEERQRGNFPDRFSGHQFPNYSSELNVNALLLGDSALYLCASSFTGSSYNSPLHFGNGTRLTVT.